The 23 T cell receptor beta chains presented below share a single source sample, sequenced in a study of T cell responses to AZD1222 COVID-19 vaccine. Measured with immunoSEQ multiplex PCR; TCRdb has only the in-frame clones, and not every one. There are approximately 100,000 clones in the sample; roughly nine tenths occur only once, and roughly 3.5% lies in the top ten. The sequences come from peripheral blood, collected on day 0 of AZD1222 vaccination. The receptors were sampled from an adult in good health.

This chain connects TRBV20-1 to TRBJ2-3; D is unresolved. Germline CDR1 is DFQATT and CDR2 is SNEGSKA (reference sequence). The germline V and J ends were trimmed by 3 bases and 6 bases, with 7 bases remaining between them. This CDR3 has 11 residues. Here the CDR3 reads CSARRLDTQYF. The CDR3 bases are TGCAGTGCTAGGCGATTGGATACGCAGTATTTT.

V gene TRBV28 combines with J gene TRBJ2-1, with a tentative D call TRBD2 (6 bases). Germline CDR1 reads MDHEN; CDR2 reads SYDVKM. Between the trimmed V and J ends, which lost 3 bases and 4 bases, there was a span of 7 bases. The length of the CDR3 is 13 residues. CDR3: CASSFAGYNEQFF. In DNA form, the CDR3 reads TGTGCCAGCAGTTTTGCGGGGTACAATGAGCAGTTCTTC.

The V gene is TRBV9, the J gene TRBJ2-3; a possible D gene is TRBD2 (5 bases). V lost 0 bases, J lost 1 base, and 12 bases lay in between. CDR1 is SGDLS and CDR2 is YYNGEE in the germline V gene. The length of the CDR3 is 16 residues. DNA for the CDR3: TGTGCCAGCAGCGTAGGGGCTAGCTCCCGCACAGATACGCAGTATTTT. Its translation is CASSVGASSRTDTQYF. Full variable domain (remainder filled in from reference TRBV9 and TRBJ2-3): DSGVTQTPKHLITATGQRVTLRCSPRSGDLSVYWYQQSLDQGLQFLIQYYNGEERAKGNILERFSAQQFPDLHSELNLSSLELGDSALYFCASSVGASSRTDTQYFGPGTRLTVL.

The genes are TRBV6-1 and TRBJ1-6; no definite D call. Germline lookup yields CDR1 MNHNS and CDR2 SASEGT. Trimming shortened V by 1 base and J by 8 bases, and 9 bases separated the two germline ends. The CDR3 is made up of 14 amino acids. DNA of the CDR3: TGTGCCAGCAGTGAAGTAGGAGGATATTCACCCCTCCACTTT. This translates into CASSEVGGYSPLHF.

The V call is TRBV28, the J call TRBJ1-2, with TRBD1 matching 7 bases. CDR3 length: 14 residues. Germline V gives CDR1 MDHEN, CDR2 SYDVKM. V gave up 0 bases and J gave up 3 bases; unmatched junction bases: 1. CDR3 sequence (DNA): TGTGCCAGCAGTTTATGGACAGGGCACTATGGCTACACCTTC. Encoded protein: CASSLWTGHYGYTF.

This sequence joins TRBV2 and TRBJ1-5; the D is unclear. V was trimmed by 5 bases and J by 0 bases, leaving 8 bases between them. This CDR3 has 14 residues. Germline CDR1 reads SNHLY; CDR2 reads FYNNEI. The CDR3 DNA follows: TGTGCCAGCAGTCTCCTTTATAGCAATCAGCCCCAGCATTTT. It codes for CASSLLYSNQPQHF. Using reference TRBV2 and TRBJ1-5 for the parts outside the CDR3, the full variable domain is EPEVTQTPSHQVTQMGQEVILRCVPISNHLYFYWYRQILGQKVEFLVSFYNNEISEKSEIFDDQFSVERPDGSNFTLKIRSTKLEDSAMYFCASSLLYSNQPQHFGDGTRLSIL.

J is TRBJ1-5 and V is TRBV2, with 8 bases that match TRBD1. Germline V gene lookup returns CDR1 SNHLY and CDR2 FYNNEI. V shed 4 bases and J 0 bases; nucleotides not matched to a gene: 11. The length of the CDR3 is 18 residues. This CDR3 reads CASSGPNRGRNSNQPQHF. CDR3 bases: TGTGCCAGCAGTGGCCCCAACAGGGGGAGGAATAGCAATCAGCCCCAGCATTTT.

V gene TRBV9 combines with J gene TRBJ1-4; 8 bases are a match to TRBD1. The CDR3 covers 16 residues. Losses at the gene ends were 3 bases for V and 0 bases for J; bases not matched to a gene: 4. Germline V gene sequence: CDR1 SGDLS, CDR2 YYNGEE. The CDR3 DNA reads TGTGCCAGCAGCGCTGGACAGGGAGCAACTAATGAAAAACTGTTTTTT. Protein product: CASSAGQGATNEKLFF.

This clone has a single count. The rearrangement uses TRBV3-1 (or the pseudogene TRBV3-2) and TRBJ2-3; 7 nucleotides match TRBD1. Germline values: CDR1 LGHDT, CDR2 YNNKEL (reference sequence). CDR3 length: 15 residues. J gave up 0 bases and V 5 bases, and 5 bases lay outside the gene matches. CDR3 sequence reads: CASSIRTGSTDTQYF. As DNA, the CDR3 is TGTGCCAGCAGCATAAGGACAGGAAGCACAGATACGCAGTATTTT.

This sequence joins TRBV30 and TRBJ2-1, with D possibly being TRBD2 (5 bases). Germline V gives CDR1 GTSNPN, CDR2 SVGIG (reference sequence). Deletions cut 3 bases from V and 4 bases from J, with 13 bases between. CDR3 length equals 14 residues. The CDR3 sequence is CAWSRRTGYNEQFF. For the CDR3, the DNA is TGTGCCTGGAGCCGACGGACGGGGTACAATGAGCAGTTCTTC. The whole variable domain, filled in from reference TRBV30 and TRBJ2-1, reads SQTIHQWPATLVQPVGSPLSLECTVEGTSNPNLYWYRQAAGRGLQLLFYSVGIGQISSEVPQNLSASRPQDRQFILSSKKLLLSDSGFYLCAWSRRTGYNEQFFGPGTRLTVL.

V gene TRBV5-4 combines with J gene TRBJ2-1; 14 bases are a match to TRBD2. This CDR3 has 16 amino acids. Per the germline V gene, CDR1 is SGHNT and CDR2 is YYREEE (reference sequence). V was clipped by 4 bases and J by 3 bases; unmatched bases: 3. The DNA of the CDR3 is TGTGCCAGCAGCCCCGGACTAGCGGGGGGCTACAATGAGCAGTTCTTC. As protein: CASSPGLAGGYNEQFF.

This chain links TRBV6-5 with TRBJ1-2; no firm D call. V was shortened by 4 bases and J by 4 bases, with 7 bases between the two germline ends. CDR3 length equals 12 residues. Germline lookup yields CDR1 MNHEY and CDR2 SVGAGI. CDR3 DNA: TGTGCCAGCAGTTTGGACCGCTATGGCTACACCTTC. Its translation is CASSLDRYGYTF.

J is TRBJ1-1 and V is TRBV6-5, with 8 positions matching TRBD1. The V gene's germline CDR1 is MNHEY and CDR2 SVGAGI. The CDR3 is 14 residues long. V gave up 6 bases and J gave up 1 base; unmatched junction bases: 4. The CDR3 bases are TGTGCCAGCAGCCCAGGGGGCCCGAACACTGAAGCTTTCTTT. Residues: CASSPGGPNTEAFF.

This chain links TRBV9 with TRBJ1-2, with a tentative D call TRBD1 (6 bases). Germline values: CDR1 SGDLS, CDR2 YYNGEE. V lost 3 bases and J lost 1, with 16 bases in between. This CDR3 has 16 amino acids. CDR3 DNA: TGTGCCAGCAGCGCATACGAAGGGGGTCTTAACTATGGCTACACCTTC. Residues: CASSAYEGGLNYGYTF.

This clone was observed a handful of times. J is TRBJ1-2 and V is TRBV7-9; D is uncertain. The CDR3 runs to 13 residues. CDR1 SEHNR and CDR2 FQNEAQ come from the germline V gene (reference sequence). Deletions cut 1 base from V and 5 bases from J, with 8 bases between. As DNA, the CDR3 is TGTGCCAGCAGCTTAGTGGGGAAGTATGGCTACACCTTC. Translation: CASSLVGKYGYTF. Using reference TRBV7-9 and TRBJ1-2 for the parts outside the CDR3, the full variable domain is DTGVSQNPRHKITKRGQNVTFRCDPISEHNRLYWYRQTLGQGPEFLTYFQNEAQLEKSRLLSDRFSAERPKGSFSTLEIQRTEQGDSAMYLCASSLVGKYGYTFGSGTRLTVV.

V and J are TRBV19 and TRBJ1-2; D gene unclear. Germline V CDR1 and CDR2: LNHDA, SQIVND (reference sequence). CDR3 size: 13 residues. The ends were cut back, 3 bases at V and 2 bases at J, with 7 bases in the middle. CDR3 amino acids: CASSIQENYGYTF. CDR3 DNA sequence: TGTGCCAGTAGTATTCAGGAAAACTATGGCTACACCTTC.

The genes are TRBV27 and TRBJ1-5; 9 nucleotides match TRBD1. Germline CDR1 is MNHEY and CDR2 is SMNVEV (reference sequence). Germline trimming cut 3 bases from V and 9 bases from J; bases unmatched to any gene: 6. The length of the CDR3 is 14 residues. The DNA of the CDR3 is TGTGCCAGCAGTTTTAGGACAGGGGATCGGCCCCAGCATTTT. Its protein product is CASSFRTGDRPQHF.

CDR3 in amino acids: CASGLWVRSDRGLGGELFF. The CDR3 DNA sequence: TGTGCTAGTGGTTTGTGGGTGAGGTCGGACAGGGGGCTCGGAGGGGAGCTGTTTTTT. V usage is TRBV12-5 and J usage is TRBJ2-2; 11 bases map to TRBD1. The V segment lost 2 bases and the J segment 8 bases; nucleotides outside the gene matches: 16. The CDR3 has 19 residues. Germline CDR1 is LGHNT and CDR2 is FRNRAP.

The rearrangement links TRBV4-2 to TRBJ1-3, with TRBD1 identical over 9 bases. CDR3 size: 19 residues. V was clipped by 0 bases and J by 2 bases; unmatched bases: 11. Germline CDR1 reads LGHNA; CDR2 reads YNFKEQ. In nucleotides, the CDR3 is TGTGCCAGCAGCCAAGATCGGGACCCTGACAGGGGGGCTGGAAACACCATATATTTT. It specifies CASSQDRDPDRGAGNTIYF.

Here the CDR3 DNA reads TGTGCCAGCAGCTTGTTGCCGACAGCCCTTTTGACCACAGATACGCAGTATTTT. It translates to CASSLLPTALLTTDTQYF. V and J are TRBV7-9 and TRBJ2-3, with a tentative D call TRBD1 (5 bases). The CDR3 has 18 amino acids. Germline V gene sequence: CDR1 SEHNR, CDR2 FQNEAQ (reference sequence). V shed 3 bases and J shed 2 bases, with 21 bases lying between them.

The chain carries TRBV5-3 and TRBJ1-1, with 8 bases identical to TRBD1. TRBV5-3 is an ORF, and what it does is uncertain. V lost 4 bases to trimming and J lost 0 bases; unmatched junction nucleotides: 8. The CDR3 consists of 16 residues. The CDR3 is CARSPKGQGLNTEAFF. CDR3 bases: TGTGCCAGAAGCCCCAAAGGACAGGGCCTGAACACTGAAGCTTTCTTT.

The chain carries TRBV11-2 and TRBJ2-3, with D maybe TRBD2 (6 bases). Trimming cost V 5 bases and J 2 bases, with 11 bases left between them. This CDR3 is built from 14 residues. Germline CDR1 reads SGHAT; CDR2 reads FQNNGV. As DNA, the CDR3 is TGTGCCAGCAGCCTCCGGGACTTCACAGATACGCAGTATTTT. This codes for CASSLRDFTDTQYF.

The chain joins TRBV13 to TRBJ1-1; D is unclear. The V end was cut by 8 bases, the J end by 8 bases, with 21 bases between. CDR1 PRHDT and CDR2 FYEKMQ come from the germline V gene (reference sequence). This CDR3 is built from 14 residues. In DNA, the CDR3 is TGTGCCAGCGCTATTGGGAGCCTCGGCAGGGAAGCTTTCTTT. The encoded protein is CASAIGSLGREAFF. Combining the CDR3 with reference TRBV13 and TRBJ1-1 gives the whole variable domain AAGVIQSPRHLIKEKRETATLKCYPIPRHDTVYWYQQGPGQDPQFLISFYEKMQSDKGSIPDRFSAQQFSDYHSELNMSSLELGDSALYFCASAIGSLGREAFFGQGTRLTVV.